The 19 T cell receptor beta chains given below trace back to one sample, sequenced in a study of shared clonotypes between healthy human individuals. Sequenced by immunoSEQ multiplex PCR; TCRdb stores in-frame clones only, minus some. The table records around 1.1 million clones, about 72% of them present only once. Material: memory CD4+ T cells from PBMCs. Documented subset: CD45RA-negative fraction. Receptors were obtained from a man between 18 and 35 years old in good health. Some clones in this sample may be carry-over from other donors' samples.

V and J are TRBV6-1 and TRBJ1-1; D is uncertain. Germline V CDR1 and CDR2: MNHNS, SASEGT. The V end was cut by 6 bases, the J end by 1 base, with 12 bases between. This CDR3 has 14 residues. CDR3 sequence: CASRLGLWNTEAFF. For the CDR3, the DNA is TGTGCCAGCAGGCTTGGACTTTGGAACACTGAAGCTTTCTTT.

The chain has TRBV4-2 and TRBJ2-2; tentative D call: TRBD1 (6 bases). The germline CDR1 and CDR2 sequences are LGHNA and YNFKEQ. This CDR3 spans 16 amino acids. Trimming shortened V by 3 bases and J by 8 bases, and 19 bases separated the two germline ends. The CDR3 DNA is TGTGCCAGCAGCCAGGAGAACCTACAGGGTATAGGGGAGCTGTTTTTT. It is translated as CASSQENLQGIGELFF.

There are a few counts of this clone. V gene TRBV2 combines with J gene TRBJ1-1, with D hard to call. The CDR3 is 16 amino acids. Between the trimmed V and J ends, which lost 1 base and 4 bases, there was a span of 16 bases. In germline, CDR1 is SNHLY, CDR2 FYNNEI. The CDR3 coding sequence is TGTGCCAGCAGTGAAGGAGAGGTATGGGGAGTCACTGAAGCTTTCTTT. Translated: CASSEGEVWGVTEAFF.

V usage is TRBV7-9 and J usage is TRBJ2-4; D is ambiguous. The V gene lost 1 base and the J gene lost 0 bases, with 4 bases spanning the gap. The germline CDR1 and CDR2 sequences are SEHNR and FQNEAQ (reference sequence). This CDR3 has 14 residues. In nucleotides, the CDR3 is TGTGCCAGCAGCTTAGAAGTAGCCAAAAACATTCAGTACTTC. As protein: CASSLEVAKNIQYF.

V is TRBV5-1 and J is TRBJ2-1; no reliable D call. CDR1 is SGHRS and CDR2 is YFSETQ in the germline V gene. CDR3 size: 13 residues. V dropped 5 bases and J dropped 5 bases, with 11 bases sitting between them. The DNA for the CDR3 is TGCGCCAGCAGGCTCTCTTTAAACAATGAGCAGTTCTTC. Protein sequence: CASRLSLNNEQFF.

The chain links TRBV25-1 to TRBJ1-6, with D uncertain. Germline CDR1 MGHDK, CDR2 SYGVNS. V shed 5 bases and J shed 7 bases, with 12 bases lying between them. This CDR3 contains 14 residues. CDR3: CASSRSMKNSPLHF. The CDR3 DNA reads as TGTGCCAGCAGTCGGTCCATGAAGAATTCACCCCTCCACTTT.

The chain is built from TRBV18 and TRBJ1-1; 9 nucleotides match TRBD1. Losses at the gene ends were 3 bases for V and 2 bases for J; bases not matched to a gene: 7. The CDR3 covers 16 residues. Germline CDR1 reads KGHSH; CDR2 reads LQKENI. In DNA form, the CDR3 reads TGTGCCAGCTCACCGGGGACAGGGACCTTTAACACTGAAGCTTTCTTT. Protein sequence: CASSPGTGTFNTEAFF.

The chain joins TRBV27 to TRBJ1-1; maybe TRBD1 (6 bases). Germline V gene lookup returns CDR1 MNHEY and CDR2 SMNVEV (reference sequence). The V gene lost 4 bases and the J gene lost 7 bases, with 19 bases spanning the gap. This CDR3 is 15 amino acids long. The DNA of the CDR3 is TGTGCCAGCAGTTCCCCCGGGACTTCCAGGGGTGAAGCTTTCTTT. Amino acids: CASSSPGTSRGEAFF.

This clone appeared a few times. The same CDR3 arises from other DNA sequences in this sample as well. The chain couples TRBV11-2 to TRBJ2-1; D ambiguous. Germline assignment: CDR1 SGHAT and CDR2 FQNNGV. The CDR3 is made up of 14 amino acids. V was cut by 3 bases and J by 1 base, with 7 bases left in between. The CDR3 DNA is TGTGCCAGCAGCTTCCGCTTATCCTACAATGAGCAGTTCTTC. It translates to CASSFRLSYNEQFF.

The chain employs TRBV2 and TRBJ2-7; the D is unclear. This CDR3 comprises 13 residues. V was pared by 8 bases and J by 3 bases, with 14 bases between. Per germline, CDR1 SNHLY and CDR2 FYNNEI. The CDR3 bases are TGTGCCAGCCTGAGAGGTGGAGACTACGAGCAGTACTTC. Translation: CASLRGGDYEQYF.

V usage is TRBV2 and J usage is TRBJ2-5, with D perhaps given as TRBD1 or TRBD2 (5 bases each). Germline V gene lookup returns CDR1 SNHLY and CDR2 FYNNEI. The V end was cut by 5 bases, the J end by 1 base, with 14 bases between. CDR3 length equals 15 residues. The CDR3: CASSLGRVFQETQYF. CDR3 nucleotide sequence: TGTGCCAGCAGTCTGGGACGGGTTTTCCAAGAGACCCAGTACTTC.

The chain combines TRBV7-2 with TRBJ1-5, with 8 bases lining up with TRBD1. Germline loops: CDR1 SGHTA, CDR2 FQGNSA. The CDR3 covers 15 residues. The trim removed 5 bases at V and 9 bases at J, leaving 12 bases unmatched. The CDR3 spells CASSPRQGHLWPQHF. The CDR3 coding sequence is TGTGCCAGCAGCCCCCGACAGGGGCACTTGTGGCCCCAGCATTTT.

The chain recombines TRBV10-1 with TRBJ2-3, with a weak D call TRBD1 (5 bases). Germline lookup yields CDR1 WNHNN and CDR2 SYGVQD (reference sequence). CDR3 size: 17 residues. V shed 0 bases and J shed 2 bases, with 15 bases lying between them. CDR3: CASSESVDTFLTDTQYF. The CDR3 coding sequence is TGCGCCAGCAGTGAGTCGGTGGACACCTTCCTCACAGATACGCAGTATTTT.

The chain combines TRBV11-2 with TRBJ2-5; 7 bases align to TRBD1. The CDR3 loop spans 14 amino acids. Germline V gene data show CDR1 as SGHAT and CDR2 as FQNNGV. The ends lost 5 bases at V and 2 bases at J; junction bases unmatched: 5. The CDR3 nucleotides are TGTGCCAGCAGCCCGGGACAGCCTCAAGAGACCCAGTACTTC. As protein: CASSPGQPQETQYF.

This chain connects TRBV28 to TRBJ2-7; no definite D call. From germline, CDR1 is MDHEN and CDR2 SYDVKM. There are 13 residues in the CDR3. V lost 2 bases and J 7 bases, leaving 12 bases between the germline ends. In nucleotides, the CDR3 is TGTGCCAGCAGTTTAGGTAGGCGCCCTGAGCAGTACTTC. This gives the protein CASSLGRRPEQYF.

V usage is TRBV6-5 and J usage is TRBJ2-3; D gene uncertain. V dropped 2 bases and J dropped 0 bases, with 9 bases sitting between them. In germline, CDR1 is MNHEY, CDR2 SVGAGI. The CDR3 extends over 15 amino acids. CDR3 in DNA: TGTGCCAGCAGTTACGCCACTAAAAGCACAGATACGCAGTATTTT. It is translated as CASSYATKSTDTQYF.

The chain carries TRBV5-1 and TRBJ1-1; no clear D. V gave up 0 bases and J gave up 6 bases, with 12 bases separating them. This CDR3 has 14 amino acids. CDR1 SGHRS and CDR2 YFSETQ come from the germline V gene. Written as DNA, the CDR3 is TGCGCCAGCAGCTTGGAATTCCCGGGTCCTGAAGCTTTCTTT. As protein: CASSLEFPGPEAFF.

The V gene is TRBV18, the J gene TRBJ2-3, with D possibly matching TRBD2 (5 bases). V lost 3 bases and J lost 2, with 15 bases in between. The length of the CDR3 is 16 residues. Germline V CDR1 and CDR2: KGHSH, LQKENI. In DNA, the CDR3 is TGTGCCAGCTCACCTATGAGCGGATCAACCACAGATACGCAGTATTTT. Amino acid sequence: CASSPMSGSTTDTQYF.

CDR3: CASSYGRLMNTEAFF. The CDR3 DNA reads as TGTGCCAGCAGCTACGGCCGCCTGATGAACACTGAAGCTTTCTTT. The chain combines TRBV7-2 with TRBJ1-1; D not certain. From germline, CDR1 is SGHTA and CDR2 FQGNSA. The V end was cut by 4 bases, the J end by 0 bases, with 12 bases between. The CDR3 sequence is 15 residues long.